This paragraph reports one T cell receptor beta chain. The record originates from a study of blood T cell repertoires in COVID-19. Across the whole study: The United States, Italy and Spain were the sources of the acute and convalescent COVID-19 samples.

The CDR3 has 16 residues. Trimming left V 5 bases short and J 6 bases short, with 19 bases between. Germline values: CDR1 LNHDA, CDR2 SQIVND (reference sequence). As handled by the study authors: Nucleated cell counts were estimated from reference gene primer amplification. Profiling relied on immunoSEQ multiplex PCR, and the TCRdb table lists in-frame clones only, not all of them. From that table come the V and J calls and clone size; the DNA was used to work out D and trimming. The data hold about 100,000 clones, with about 86% observed a single time. Material: peripheral blood. This receptor was taken from a human donor in a cohort sampled during active COVID-19. The chain links TRBV19 to TRBJ2-2; the D gene is possibly TRBD2 (6 bases). CDR3 coding DNA: TGTGCCAGTAGTGCAGGGAGGAGCCCCTTCCCCGGGGAGCTGTTTTTT. Residues: CASSAGRSPFPGELFF.